Detailed here is one TCR beta chain. Its antigen is undetermined. The record originates from a study of OX40 agonist ivuxolimab in advanced cancers. About the study: Mean age approximately 59 years, range about 23 to 80; 82.7% male. Three patients, one with hepatocellular carcinoma and two with cutaneous melanoma, achieved partial responses. Overall study results and limits: Partial responders at 0.1-3.0 mg/kg showed near-lowest clonal expansion.

Here immunoSEQ multiplex PCR was the method, and the copy in TCRdb shows in-frame clones only, minus some. The repertoire holds 70,000 to 90,000 clones, with about 89% as singletons. V shed 1 base and J shed 2 bases, with 6 bases lying between them. The germline CDR1 and CDR2 sequences are MNHNS and SASEGT. The CDR3 runs to 13 residues. It was autoimmune disease history or systemic immunosuppression that excluded patients. Sample: CD4+ or CD8+ T cells sorted from blood, taken in a trial of the OX40 agonist ivuxolimab. This TCR was sampled from an adult with an advanced solid tumor such as melanoma, head and neck, liver or kidney cancer. The genes are TRBV6-1 and TRBJ2-7, with D possibly matching TRBD1 (6 bases). This chain's CDR3 is CASSEGGPYEQYF. CDR3 nucleotide sequence: TGTGCCAGCAGTGAAGGGGGGCCCTACGAGCAGTACTTC.